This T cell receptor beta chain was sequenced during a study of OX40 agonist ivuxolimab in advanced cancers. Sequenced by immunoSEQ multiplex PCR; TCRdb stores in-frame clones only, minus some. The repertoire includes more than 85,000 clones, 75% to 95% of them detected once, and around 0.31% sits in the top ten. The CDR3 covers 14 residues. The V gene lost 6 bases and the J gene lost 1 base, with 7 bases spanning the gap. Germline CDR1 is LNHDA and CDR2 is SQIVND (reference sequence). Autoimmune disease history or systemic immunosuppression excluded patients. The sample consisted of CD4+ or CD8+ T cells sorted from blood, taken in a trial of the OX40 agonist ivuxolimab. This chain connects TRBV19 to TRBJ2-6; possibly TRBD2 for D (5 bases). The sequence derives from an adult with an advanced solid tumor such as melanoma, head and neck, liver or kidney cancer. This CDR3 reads CASRVASGANVLTF. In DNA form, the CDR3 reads TGTGCCAGTAGGGTAGCGTCTGGGGCCAACGTCCTGACTTTC.